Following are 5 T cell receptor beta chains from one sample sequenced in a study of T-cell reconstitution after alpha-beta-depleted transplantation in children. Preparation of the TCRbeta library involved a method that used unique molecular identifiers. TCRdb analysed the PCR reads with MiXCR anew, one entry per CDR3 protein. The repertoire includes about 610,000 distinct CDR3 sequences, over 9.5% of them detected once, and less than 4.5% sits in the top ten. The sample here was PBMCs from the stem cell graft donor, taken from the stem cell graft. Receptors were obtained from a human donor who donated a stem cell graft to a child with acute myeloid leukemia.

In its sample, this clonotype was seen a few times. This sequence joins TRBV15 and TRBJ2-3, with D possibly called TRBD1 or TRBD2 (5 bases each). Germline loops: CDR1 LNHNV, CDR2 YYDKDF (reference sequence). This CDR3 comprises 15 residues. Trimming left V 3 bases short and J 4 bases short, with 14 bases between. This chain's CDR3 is CATSSYPVGADTQYF. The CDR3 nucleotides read TGTGCCACCAGCAGTTACCCCGTGGGGGCAGATACGCAGTATTTT.

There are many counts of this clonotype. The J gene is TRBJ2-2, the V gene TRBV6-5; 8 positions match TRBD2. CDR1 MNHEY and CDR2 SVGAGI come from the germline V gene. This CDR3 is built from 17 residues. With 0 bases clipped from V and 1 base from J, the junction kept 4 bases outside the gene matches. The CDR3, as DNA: TGTGCCAGCAGTTACTCGACTAGCGCAAAGAACACCGGGGAGCTGTTTTTT. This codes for CASSYSTSAKNTGELFF.

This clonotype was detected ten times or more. Written as DNA, the CDR3 is TGTGCCAGCAGCTTGGGAGGGGGAGTAAACATTCAGTACTTC. Encoded protein: CASSLGGGVNIQYF. The chain uses TRBV5-6 and TRBJ2-4; D may be TRBD1 (6 bases). Deletions cut 0 bases from V and 6 bases from J, with 10 bases between. Germline CDR1 SGHDT, CDR2 YYEEEE. The CDR3 sequence is 14 residues long.

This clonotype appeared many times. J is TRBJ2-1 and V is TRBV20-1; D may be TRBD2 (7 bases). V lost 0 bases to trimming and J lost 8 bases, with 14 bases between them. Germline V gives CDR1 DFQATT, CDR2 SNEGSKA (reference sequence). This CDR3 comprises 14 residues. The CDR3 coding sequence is TGCAGTGCTAGAGATAGGGGGAGGGTGGATGAGCAGTTCTTC. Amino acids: CSARDRGRVDEQFF.

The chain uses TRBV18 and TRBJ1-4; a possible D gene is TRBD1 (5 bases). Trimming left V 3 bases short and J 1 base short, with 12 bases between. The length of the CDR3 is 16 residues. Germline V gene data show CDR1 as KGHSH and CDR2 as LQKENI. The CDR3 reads CASSPNSRGTNEKLFF. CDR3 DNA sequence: TGTGCCAGCTCACCCAACTCGAGGGGAACTAATGAAAAACTGTTTTTT.